A single sample gave rise to the 19 T cell receptor beta chains below, sequenced in a study of blood T cell repertoires in COVID-19. Using immunoSEQ multiplex PCR, the repertoire was profiled, and TCRdb retains in-frame clones only, with some absent. Counted here are 80,000 to 95,000 clones, roughly 76% occurring once; the ten biggest clones make up 15% to 20%. Sequenced sample: peripheral blood. Receptor source: a woman older than 75 with active or convalescent COVID-19.

This clone was counted ten times or more. The chain uses TRBV2 and TRBJ1-5; 8 bases map to TRBD1. This CDR3 is built from 13 residues. Germline V lookup: CDR1 SNHLY, CDR2 FYNNEI. The J segment lost 7 bases and the V segment lost 6 bases, leaving 5 bases of the junction unmatched. CDR3 DNA sequence: TGTGCCAGCAGAATGGACAGGGAACAGCCCCAGCATTTT. Residues: CASRMDREQPQHF. The full variable domain, in which reference TRBV2 and TRBJ1-5 provide the parts outside the CDR3, is EPEVTQTPSHQVTQMGQEVILRCVPISNHLYFYWYRQILGQKVEFLVSFYNNEISEKSEIFDDQFSVERPDGSNFTLKIRSTKLEDSAMYFCASRMDREQPQHFGDGTRLSIL.

V gene TRBV30 combines with J gene TRBJ1-2; no definite D call. Trimming shortened V by 8 bases and J by 4 bases, and 17 bases separated the two germline ends. Germline loops: CDR1 GTSNPN, CDR2 SVGIG (reference sequence). The CDR3 runs to 13 residues. CDR3 DNA sequence: TGTGCCAACGAAGGAGAGTTCTCCTATGGCTACACCTTC. It codes for CANEGEFSYGYTF.

This clone was counted a few times. The V gene is TRBV4-3, the J gene TRBJ2-1; 8 nucleotides agree with TRBD2. Germline CDR1 reads LGHNA; CDR2 reads YSLEER. The trim removed 4 bases at V and 6 bases at J, leaving 8 bases unmatched. The CDR3 contains 15 residues. CDR3: CASSPGREPSNEQFF. The CDR3 DNA follows: TGCGCCAGCAGCCCCGGGAGGGAACCCTCCAATGAGCAGTTCTTC.

The CDR3 reads CASSLGGLRELFF. CDR3 nucleotide sequence: TGCGCCAGCAGCTTAGGGGGACTACGAGAGCTGTTTTTT. This chain connects TRBV5-1 to TRBJ2-2; perhaps TRBD2 as D (7 bases). The length of the CDR3 is 13 residues. CDR1 is SGHRS, CDR2 YFSETQ, per germline. Trimming shortened V by 2 bases and J by 11 bases, and 13 bases separated the two germline ends.

V gene TRBV7-6 combines with J gene TRBJ1-1; 7 bases line up with TRBD1. V lost 1 base to trimming and J lost 3 bases; unmatched junction nucleotides: 5. Looked up from germline, CDR1 is SGHVS and CDR2 is FNYEAQ. CDR3 length equals 15 residues. The CDR3 DNA sequence: TGTGCCAGCAGCTTAGTGGCAGGGGGATACACTGAAGCTTTCTTT. Amino acid sequence: CASSLVAGGYTEAFF. Full variable domain (outside the CDR3, taken from reference TRBV7-6 and TRBJ1-1): GAGVSQSPRYKVTKRGQDVALRCDPISGHVSLYWYRQALGQGPEFLTYFNYEAQQDKSGLPNDRFSAERPEGSISTLTIQRTEQRDSAMYRCASSLVAGGYTEAFFGQGTRLTVV.

The rearrangement joins TRBV10-2 to TRBJ2-5; 8 positions agree with TRBD1. Germline assignment: CDR1 WSHSY and CDR2 SAAADI. Trimming cost V 5 bases and J 2 bases; bases outside gene matches: 7. This CDR3 has 15 amino acids. This chain's CDR3 is CASSHSDREQETQYF. The CDR3 coding sequence is TGCGCCAGCAGTCACTCGGACAGGGAACAAGAGACCCAGTACTTC.

Only a few counts were recorded for this clone. The chain employs TRBV14 and TRBJ1-6; D unresolved. Germline assignment: CDR1 SGHDN and CDR2 FVKESK. Between the trimmed V and J ends, which lost 8 bases and 10 bases, there was a span of 12 bases. This CDR3 comprises 12 residues. CDR3 residues: CASSTGRSPLHF. CDR3 bases: TGTGCCAGCTCGACGGGGAGGTCACCCCTCCACTTT.

This chain uses TRBV6-4 with TRBJ2-3; 10 bases line up with TRBD1. Germline-derived CDR1 and CDR2 are MRHNA and SNTAGT. This CDR3 contains 15 residues. V lost 3 bases, J lost 5 bases, and 5 bases stayed unmatched. The CDR3 coding sequence is TGTGCCAGCAGTGATCCGGGACAGGGGATAGATACGCAGTATTTT. Protein product: CASSDPGQGIDTQYF.

This clone was detected only once. The chain carries TRBV19 and TRBJ2-2; TRBD1 matches 7 bases. The CDR3 runs 13 residues. After removal of 10 bases from V and 4 bases from J, the junction contained 6 bases not matched to a gene. Germline lookup yields CDR1 LNHDA and CDR2 SQIVND (reference sequence). The DNA for the CDR3 is TGTGCCACCTGGACAGGATTCACCGGGGAGCTGTTTTTT. It yields the protein CATWTGFTGELFF.

V gene TRBV6-2 or TRBV6-3 combines with J gene TRBJ2-7; D gene unclear. V was trimmed by 3 bases and J by 2 bases, leaving 5 bases between them. The CDR3 sequence is 12 residues long. Germline V lookup: CDR1 MNHEY, CDR2 SVGEGT. CDR3 protein: CASSYNPYEQYF. The CDR3 DNA sequence: TGTGCCAGCAGTTATAATCCCTACGAGCAGTACTTC.

The chain couples TRBV12-3 or TRBV12-4 to TRBJ1-1; D is undetermined. This CDR3 is built from 13 residues. Deletions cut 6 bases from V and 4 bases from J, with 12 bases between. CDR3 residues: CASSDSLVTEAFF. The CDR3 coding sequence is TGTGCCAGCAGCGACTCTCTGGTCACTGAAGCTTTCTTT.

This clone was seen just once. The chain joins TRBV11-2 to TRBJ1-2; no definite D call. The germline gives CDR1 SGHAT, CDR2 FQNNGV. V dropped 3 bases and J dropped 6 bases, with 11 bases sitting between them. The CDR3 loop spans 13 amino acids. The CDR3 DNA reads as TGTGCCAGCAGCTTCGGATCGAGGGATGGCTACACCTTC. Translated: CASSFGSRDGYTF.

This clone was counted many times. This chain links TRBV7-8 with TRBJ1-5; D is ambiguous. The CDR3 runs to 16 residues. The ends were cut back, 2 bases at V and 2 bases at J, with 13 bases in the middle. Germline-derived CDR1 and CDR2 are SGHVS and FQNEAQ. The CDR3 protein is CASSLSGGFGNQPQHF. CDR3 sequence (DNA): TGTGCCAGCAGCTTATCAGGAGGGTTCGGCAATCAGCCCCAGCATTTT.

The chain links TRBV15 to TRBJ1-1; TRBD1 matches at 7 bases. The CDR3 consists of 17 residues. Losses at the gene ends were 1 base for V and 1 base for J; bases not matched to a gene: 9. CDR1 and CDR2 from the germline V gene are LNHNV and YYDKDF (reference sequence). CDR3 nucleotides: TGTGCCACCAGCAGAGCCACAGGGGCCGAGTCGAACACTGAAGCTTTCTTT. It translates to CATSRATGAESNTEAFF.

The V call is TRBV19, the J call TRBJ2-5, with a weak D call TRBD2 (5 bases). The CDR3 sequence is 14 residues long. Germline V lookup: CDR1 LNHDA, CDR2 SQIVND (reference sequence). The V and J ends lost 6 bases and 6 bases respectively, with 17 bases between them. Here the CDR3 DNA reads TGTGCCAGTAGCTTCGGACTCTCGGCGAAGACCCAGTACTTC. Amino acid sequence: CASSFGLSAKTQYF.

This clone appeared a few times. This chain uses TRBV5-3 with TRBJ2-7; D is perhaps TRBD2 (6 bases). TRBV5-3 carries the ORF label, with uncertain function. V shed 2 bases and J shed 3 bases, with 15 bases lying between them. The CDR3 totals 15 residues. CDR3 region: CARSLRGTGDYEQYF. The CDR3, as DNA: TGTGCCAGAAGCTTACGCGGGACGGGGGACTACGAGCAGTACTTC.

The chain carries TRBV30 and TRBJ1-1; D might be TRBD1 (5 bases). This CDR3 has 12 amino acids. Germline values: CDR1 GTSNPN, CDR2 SVGIG (reference sequence). Trimming left V 3 bases short and J 5 bases short, with 10 bases between. CDR3 bases: TGTGCCTGGAGACCAGGGTGGACTGAAGCTTTCTTT. Amino acid sequence: CAWRPGWTEAFF. Drawing the rest from reference TRBV30 and TRBJ1-1, the complete variable domain is SQTIHQWPATLVQPVGSPLSLECTVEGTSNPNLYWYRQAAGRGLQLLFYSVGIGQISSEVPQNLSASRPQDRQFILSSKKLLLSDSGFYLCAWRPGWTEAFFGQGTRLTVV.

This chain joins TRBV5-6 and TRBJ2-7, with 9 bases fitting TRBD1. The ends lost 4 bases at V and 7 bases at J; junction bases unmatched: 9. This CDR3 has 14 amino acids. Germline CDR1 reads SGHDT; CDR2 reads YYEEEE. The CDR3 sequence: CASSAGTGILEQYF. CDR3 sequence (DNA): TGTGCCAGCAGCGCCGGGACAGGGATTTTGGAGCAGTACTTC.

The chain has TRBV19 and TRBJ2-7, with D unclear. Germline V gene sequence: CDR1 LNHDA, CDR2 SQIVND (reference sequence). This CDR3 region has 15 residues. V was pared by 6 bases and J by 2 bases, with 17 bases between. DNA for the CDR3: TGTGCCAGTAGCCAGGTGGGTTCCGTCACCTACGAGCAGTACTTC. Translation: CASSQVGSVTYEQYF.